A selection of T cell receptor beta chains follows, all from one sample in a study of cytomegalovirus exposure and HLA in healthy donors. Assay: immunoSEQ multiplex PCR; the TCRdb copy retains only in-frame clones and omits some. Of 76,000 or so clones in the sample, approximately 95% were seen once. Sample: PBMCs. All receptors derive from a woman aged 18-29 years in good health and CMV-seronegative. Each CDR3 is given with its conserved first and last residue. A D gene is named only where the DNA matches it firmly. Size is stated for part of the rows, as once, few or many counts, or as a class when the clone is expanded.

D gene,clone size,J gene,V gene,CDR3 DNA,CDR3 protein
.,.,TRBJ1-2,TRBV5-1,TGCGCCAGCAGCTTGGAGCCTGTATCCGGCTACACCTTC,CASSLEPVSGYTF
TRBD1,.,TRBJ2-5,TRBV4-1,TGCGCCAGCAGCCTAGTGGACAGGGGGAGTAGGGTGAAAGAGACCCAGTACTTC,CASSLVDRGSRVKETQYF
.,.,TRBJ1-1,TRBV28,TGTGCCAGCAGACCCCCTGGACTGGACACTGAAGCTTTCTTT,CASRPPGLDTEAFF
TRBD1,.,TRBJ1-3,TRBV27,TGTGCGACAGGGTCTGGAAACACCATATATTTT,CATGSGNTIYF
TRBD2,.,TRBJ2-3,TRBV5-1,TGCGCCAGCAGCTTACTAGCGGGAGACCCTAACACAGATACGCAGTATTTT,CASSLLAGDPNTDTQYF
TRBD2,.,TRBJ2-1,TRBV4-1,TGCGCCAGCAGCCAAGATCCCATAAGAGCGGGAGTGTTATATGAGCAGTTCTTC,CASSQDPIRAGVLYEQFF
.,.,TRBJ2-1,TRBV29-1,TGCAGCGTTGGATTTCCTAGCGACCAGAGCTCCTACAATGAGCAGTTCTTC,CSVGFPSDQSSYNEQFF
TRBD2,once,TRBJ2-1,TRBV7-3,TGTGCCAGCAGCTCTCCCCCCTTCGGGACTAGCGGGAGGGGGAGCTCCTACAATGAGCAGTTCTTC,CASSSPPFGTSGRGSSYNEQFF
.,once,TRBJ2-1,TRBV4-1,TGCGCCAGCAGCCCCCGACCCGGGAGTATCAATGAGCAGTTCTTC,CASSPRPGSINEQFF
.,.,TRBJ1-5,TRBV30,TGTGCCTGGAGCCCCGGACGGGGGAGTCAGCCCCAGCATTTT,CAWSPGRGSQPQHF
.,.,TRBJ2-3,TRBV19,TGTGCCAGTGGGGGGACGGCAGATACGCAGTATTTT,CASGGTADTQYF
TRBD2,.,TRBJ2-2,TRBV28,TGTGCCAGCAGTTCAGCGGGAGGGCCTGGAGGGGAGCTGTTTTTT,CASSSAGGPGGELFF
.,once,TRBJ1-4,TRBV2,TGTGCCACCAGGGAGGCTAATGAAAAACTGTTTTTT,CATREANEKLFF
TRBD2,.,TRBJ2-1,TRBV15,TGTGCCACCAGCCAGAATAGCGGGTTTACTGAGCAGTTCTTC,CATSQNSGFTEQFF
TRBD1,.,TRBJ2-3,TRBV28,TGTGCCAGCATGAGGACAGGGCCAGGTTGGGATACGCAGTATTTT,CASMRTGPGWDTQYF
.,.,TRBJ2-3,TRBV7-9,TGTGCCAGCAGCTCCTCCCCGGACTCTACAGATACGCAGTATTTT,CASSSSPDSTDTQYF
.,.,TRBJ1-5,TRBV6-1,TGTGCCAGCAGTGAACAGGGTAGCAATCAGCCCCAGCATTTT,CASSEQGSNQPQHF
TRBD2,.,TRBJ2-2,TRBV5-1,TGCGCCAGCAGCCGCGGACTAGCCCCCGGGGAGCTGTTTTTT,CASSRGLAPGELFF
.,.,TRBJ2-1,TRBV28,TGTGCCAGCAGTTTATCGACTCCTAAGCGGGCTGAGCAGTTCTTC,CASSLSTPKRAEQFF
.,.,TRBJ1-2,TRBV14,TGTGCCAGCAGCCAAGAAAACTACGCATATGGCTACACCTTC,CASSQENYAYGYTF
TRBD2,.,TRBJ2-5,TRBV5-1,TGCGCCAGCAGCTTCGATCGGAGCGGGAGTAAACAAGAGACCCAGTACTTC,CASSFDRSGSKQETQYF
TRBD1,.,TRBJ1-1,TRBV27,TGTGCCAGCAGTTTACGACAGGGGCAAGCTTTCTTT,CASSLRQGQAFF
TRBD2,.,TRBJ2-1,TRBV7-3,TGTGCCAGCAGCCCCTGGACTAGCGGGAGAAGTGAGCAGTTCTTC,CASSPWTSGRSEQFF
TRBD2,.,TRBJ2-3,TRBV11-1,TGTGCCAGCAGCTCGGTTCTGCGGGAGATGGCAGATACGCAGTATTTT,CASSSVLREMADTQYF
.,.,TRBJ1-1,TRBV15,TGTGCCACCAGCAGAAACTACGGACATCTGAACACTGAAGCTTTCTTT,CATSRNYGHLNTEAFF
.,few,TRBJ1-1,TRBV19,TGTGCCAGTAGTATTCGGGGGGTTAATACTGAAGCTTTCTTT,CASSIRGVNTEAFF
TRBD1,.,TRBJ1-3,TRBV11-2,TGTGCCAGCAGCTACCGACAGGGTCAGTCTGGAAACACCATATATTTT,CASSYRQGQSGNTIYF
.,.,TRBJ1-4,TRBV15,TGTGCCACCAGCACTCCTACCCGAAGCGAAAAACTGTTTTTT,CATSTPTRSEKLFF
TRBD2,.,TRBJ2-2,TRBV15,TGTGCCACCGGGCCAGGACTAGCGGGGAGGGACGGGGAGCTGTTTTTT,CATGPGLAGRDGELFF
.,.,TRBJ2-7,TRBV28,TGTGCCAGCAGTGCGGGACAGAGCTCCTACGAGCAGTACTTC,CASSAGQSSYEQYF